The 30 T cell receptor beta chains presented below share a single source sample, sequenced in a study of blood T cell repertoires in COVID-19 (dated by TCRdb to about 2020). Libraries were made using the immunoSEQ multiplex PCR assay. TCRdb re-hosts the immuneACCESS table, in-frame sequences only. Its copies lack some clones; in the studies checked, an unresolved V gene accounts for under half of them, and the cause for the rest is not known. The sample table shows a few hundred thousand clones, and 75% to 90% are seen once. The ten largest clones take up just under 2% of the sample. Sequencing input: peripheral blood. The receptors derive from a young man with active or convalescent COVID-19.

This chain uses TRBV4-3 with TRBJ1-3; no firm D call. The germline gives CDR1 LGHNA, CDR2 YSLEER. The length of the CDR3 is 14 residues. The V gene lost 0 bases and the J gene lost 2 bases, with 5 bases spanning the gap. The CDR3 DNA follows: TGCGCCAGCAGCCAAGAGTATCCTGGAAACACCATATATTTT. Translated: CASSQEYPGNTIYF.

In this sample, this clone turned up once. The genes are TRBV30 and TRBJ2-3; 12 bases map to TRBD2. Germline CDR1 is GTSNPN and CDR2 is SVGIG (reference sequence). With 7 bases clipped from V and 1 base from J, the junction kept 6 bases outside the gene matches. This CDR3 is built from 15 residues. The CDR3 bases are TGTGCCTCAGAGTGGACTAGCGGGGGCACAGATACGCAGTATTTT. This codes for CASEWTSGGTDTQYF.

This clone has a single count. This rearrangement joins TRBV29-1 to TRBJ2-1; D might be TRBD1 (6 bases). Per the germline V gene, CDR1 is SQVTM and CDR2 is ANQGSEA. The CDR3 consists of 15 residues. V lost 7 bases and J 7 bases, leaving 23 bases between the germline ends. CDR3 loop: CSARIVAGVRNEQFF. CDR3 DNA: TGCAGCGCCCGTATCGTGGCAGGGGTTAGGAATGAGCAGTTCTTC.

The chain links TRBV27 to TRBJ1-4, with D uncertain. From germline, CDR1 is MNHEY and CDR2 SMNVEV (reference sequence). This CDR3 is built from 14 residues. V lost 10 bases, J lost 0 bases, and 12 bases lay in between. The CDR3 sequence is CATKRGATNEKLFF. The CDR3 DNA is TGTGCCACCAAACGAGGTGCAACTAATGAAAAACTGTTTTTT.

The rearrangement joins TRBV6-5 to TRBJ1-5, with TRBD1 as a possible D gene (6 bases). V was pared by 6 bases and J by 1 base, with 13 bases between. From germline, CDR1 is MNHEY and CDR2 SVGAGI. The CDR3 runs 15 residues. CDR3 sequence: CASRTGTPSNQPQHF. DNA of the CDR3: TGTGCCAGCAGGACCGGGACACCAAGCAATCAGCCCCAGCATTTT.

The CDR3 here is CASNAEGQGVGAPLHF. The CDR3 bases are TGCGCCAGCAACGCCGAAGGTCAGGGGGTAGGAGCACCCCTCCACTTT. The chain employs TRBV4-1 and TRBJ1-6; 7 nucleotides agree with TRBD1. J gave up 11 bases and V 7 bases, and 17 bases lay outside the gene matches. There are 16 residues in the CDR3. In germline, CDR1 is MGHRA, CDR2 YSYEKL.

The chain is built from TRBV7-3 and TRBJ1-1; D may be TRBD1 (5 bases). With 4 bases removed from V and 1 base from J, the gap between germline ends came to 7 bases. The length of the CDR3 is 13 residues. In germline, CDR1 is SGHTA, CDR2 FQGTGA. CDR3 residues: CASSSGGNTEAFF. The CDR3, as DNA: TGTGCCAGCAGCTCGGGGGGGAACACTGAAGCTTTCTTT.

This chain connects TRBV5-1 to TRBJ2-3; 9 bases are a match to TRBD2. The CDR3 length is 15 residues. V shed 4 bases, J shed 4 bases, and the junction held 7 bases outside the gene matches. Germline CDR1 SGHRS, CDR2 YFSETQ. CDR3 sequence reads: CASSPLGGGADTQYF. CDR3 coding DNA: TGCGCCAGCAGCCCACTTGGCGGGGGGGCAGATACGCAGTATTTT.

The rearrangement links TRBV9 to TRBJ1-1; TRBD1 matches at 10 bases. Germline V gives CDR1 SGDLS, CDR2 YYNGEE. J lost 4 bases, V lost 4 bases, and 4 bases had no gene match. The CDR3 runs to 14 residues. The DNA of the CDR3 is TGTGCCAGCAGCCAAGGACAGGGGGGCACTGAAGCTTTCTTT. Translation: CASSQGQGGTEAFF.

This chain links TRBV14 with TRBJ1-1, with D maybe TRBD1 (5 bases). The CDR3 is 16 residues long. The germline V gene encodes CDR1 SGHDN and CDR2 FVKESK. V was pared by 2 bases and J by 4 bases, with 17 bases between. The chain's CDR3 is CASSQKAGGIGTEAFF. CDR3 DNA: TGTGCCAGCAGCCAAAAAGCCGGGGGTATCGGCACTGAAGCTTTCTTT. The whole variable domain, filled in from reference TRBV14 and TRBJ1-1, reads EAGVTQFPSHSVIEKGQTVTLRCDPISGHDNLYWYRRVMGKEIKFLLHFVKESKQDESGMPNNRFLAERTGGTYSTLKVQPAELEDSGVYFCASSQKAGGIGTEAFFGQGTRLTVV.

This chain links TRBV5-1 with TRBJ2-3, with 9 bases that match TRBD2. Germline V gene data show CDR1 as SGHRS and CDR2 as YFSETQ. The CDR3 contains 16 residues. The V gene end was trimmed by 1 base and the J gene end by 1 base; junction bases not matched to a gene: 4. CDR3 residues: CASSLFGGGGTDTQYF. The CDR3 DNA follows: TGCGCCAGCAGCTTGTTTGGCGGGGGGGGCACAGATACGCAGTATTTT.

V usage is TRBV30 and J usage is TRBJ1-1; D may be TRBD1 (5 bases). The CDR3 loop spans 16 amino acids. Germline V lookup: CDR1 GTSNPN, CDR2 SVGIG (reference sequence). Trimming removed 3 bases at V and 8 bases at J, with 25 bases between. In nucleotides, the CDR3 is TGTGCCTGGAGGGAATTCGTCAGGGAATCCGCCAAGGAAGCTTTCTTT. It specifies CAWREFVRESAKEAFF.

The gene calls are TRBV21-1 and TRBJ2-6; TRBD1, the D gene given by the table, was not confirmed from the DNA. TRBV21-1 is annotated as a pseudogene. The CDR3 spans 16 residues. The CDR3: CAIPRQGAQGANVLTF. For the CDR3, the DNA is TGTGCCATTCCGAGACAGGGGGCGCAAGGGGCCAACGTCCTGACTTTC.

This chain uses TRBV10-3 with TRBJ1-1; D gene uncertain. Germline V gene sequence: CDR1 ENHRY, CDR2 SYGVKD. The V gene lost 3 bases and the J gene lost 1 base, with 12 bases spanning the gap. This CDR3 has 15 residues. The CDR3 coding sequence is TGTGCCATCAGTGATATAGGGAGATCGAACACTGAAGCTTTCTTT. This encodes CAISDIGRSNTEAFF.

The chain couples TRBV5-4 to TRBJ1-1, with unresolved D. The CDR3 loop spans 13 amino acids. Germline V CDR1 and CDR2: SGHNT, YYREEE (reference sequence). V was trimmed by 0 bases and J by 6 bases, leaving 9 bases between them. The CDR3 DNA is TGTGCCAGCAGCTTGGCGGCAGGCCCTGAAGCTTTCTTT. Translated: CASSLAAGPEAFF. Looking up the rest from reference TRBV5-4 and TRBJ1-1 gives the full variable domain: ETGVTQSPTHLIKTRGQQVTLRCSSQSGHNTVSWYQQALGQGPQFIFQYYREEENGRGNFPPRFSGLQFPNYSSELNVNALELDDSALYLCASSLAAGPEAFFGQGTRLTVV.

This clone was seen once. V is TRBV11-3 and J is TRBJ2-3, with D perhaps TRBD2 (5 bases). CDR1 and CDR2 (germline): SGHNT, YENEEA. The V end lost 5 bases, the J end lost 6 bases, and 15 bases lay between the germline ends. This CDR3 comprises 14 residues. CDR3 in amino acids: CASSPGFSLDTQYF. The CDR3 coding sequence is TGTGCCAGCAGCCCGGGATTTTCACTGGATACGCAGTATTTT.

The V and J genes are TRBV5-1 and TRBJ1-4; no clear D gene. This CDR3 is 15 amino acids long. The V gene's germline CDR1 is SGHRS and CDR2 YFSETQ. Trimming took 4 bases from V and 10 from J, leaving 20 bases between them. The CDR3 coding sequence is TGCGCCAGCAGCCCACACTACGGGGAGAGGGTAAAACTGTTTTTT. Translation gives CASSPHYGERVKLFF.

V usage is TRBV2 and J usage is TRBJ1-4; D is ambiguous. Germline V gene sequence: CDR1 SNHLY, CDR2 FYNNEI. The V and J ends lost 8 bases and 7 bases respectively, with 14 bases between them. CDR3 length equals 13 residues. The CDR3 bases are TGTGCCAGCGCGGGCAGGAGAGGTGAAAAACTGTTTTTT. Its translation: CASAGRRGEKLFF.

The rearrangement joins TRBV6-1 to TRBJ1-4; TRBD1 matches at 7 bases. This CDR3 has 16 amino acids. The germline CDR1 and CDR2 sequences are MNHNS and SASEGT. J lost 1 base, V lost 4 bases, and 6 bases had no gene match. The chain's CDR3 is CASSVSGGLTNEKLFF. For the CDR3, the DNA is TGTGCCAGCAGTGTGTCAGGGGGTCTAACTAATGAAAAACTGTTTTTT.

This chain joins TRBV7-2 and TRBJ2-7; 7 nucleotides align to TRBD2. With V trimmed by 5 bases and J by 0 bases, 4 bases remained unmatched. Per germline, CDR1 SGHTA and CDR2 FQGNSA. The CDR3 has 14 residues. CDR3 protein: CASSPGGSSYEQYF. The CDR3 DNA follows: TGTGCCAGCAGCCCCGGGGGGAGCTCCTACGAGCAGTACTTC.

This rearrangement joins TRBV3-1 (or the pseudogene TRBV3-2) to TRBJ2-1; D is perhaps TRBD2 (5 bases). This CDR3 spans 15 amino acids. The germline CDR1 and CDR2 sequences are LGHDT and YNNKEL (reference sequence). The ends were cut back, 4 bases at V and 3 bases at J, with 13 bases in the middle. The CDR3 nucleotides are TGTGCCAGCAGCCCCCAGCCGGGGAGCTACAATGAGCAGTTCTTC. Amino acids: CASSPQPGSYNEQFF.

Only one count was recorded for this clone. The gene calls are TRBV5-6 and TRBJ1-2; D is unclear. V lost 3 bases to trimming and J lost 5 bases, with 14 bases between them. Germline V CDR1 and CDR2: SGHDT, YYEEEE. This CDR3 comprises 14 residues. The CDR3 bases are TGTGCCAGCAGCTGGGCCCTGGGTGGGTATGGCTACACCTTC. As protein: CASSWALGGYGYTF.

V is TRBV11-2 and J is TRBJ2-4, with D possibly being TRBD1 (5 bases). Trimming cost V 4 bases and J 6 bases, with 16 bases left between them. The CDR3 loop spans 15 amino acids. The germline gives CDR1 SGHAT, CDR2 FQNNGV. CDR3 loop: CASSSVGRVGNIQYF. The CDR3, as DNA: TGTGCCAGCAGCTCGGTCGGCAGGGTTGGAAACATTCAGTACTTC.

The rearrangement joins TRBV28 to TRBJ1-5; no reliable D call. The CDR3 contains 13 residues. The V gene's germline CDR1 is MDHEN and CDR2 SYDVKM. V lost 5 bases to trimming and J lost 0 bases, with 5 bases between them. In DNA, the CDR3 is TGTGCCAGCAGTGCAGATAGCAATCAGCCCCAGCATTTT. Translated, it gives CASSADSNQPQHF. The variable domain in full, completed from reference TRBV28 and TRBJ1-5, reads DVKVTQSSRYLVKRTGEKVFLECVQDMDHENMFWYRQDPGLGLRLIYFSYDVKMKEKGDIPEGYSVSREKKERFSLILESASTNQTSMYLCASSADSNQPQHFGDGTRLSIL.

The rearrangement uses TRBV6-2 or TRBV6-3 and TRBJ1-1, with D possibly matching TRBD1 (5 bases). The CDR3 length is 16 residues. Trimming took off 1 base at V and 4 bases at J, with 16 bases between the two ends. Germline V gives CDR1 MNHEY, CDR2 SVGEGT. The CDR3 DNA reads as TGTGCCAGCAGTTACTTTGTATCTGGGCAGGGCACTGAAGCTTTCTTT. Amino acids: CASSYFVSGQGTEAFF.

The genes are TRBV27 and TRBJ1-2; 10 bases are shared with TRBD1. In germline, CDR1 is MNHEY, CDR2 SMNVEV (reference sequence). CDR3 length: 18 amino acids. Unmatched junction bases numbered 16, after V lost 3 bases and J lost 6 bases. In DNA, the CDR3 is TGTGCCAGCAGTTTGATTTGGGACAGGGGCGTCGGTTTTAATGGCTACACCTTC. Residues: CASSLIWDRGVGFNGYTF.

This clone is a singleton in its sample. The sample carries other DNA sequences with the same CDR3. The chain carries TRBV18 and TRBJ2-2, with 7 bases aligning to TRBD1. Unmatched junction bases numbered 2, after V lost 3 bases and J lost 4 bases. CDR3 length equals 14 residues. Germline V CDR1 and CDR2: KGHSH, LQKENI. The CDR3 DNA follows: TGTGCCAGCTCACCCACAGGGGCCACCGGGGAGCTGTTTTTT. Translated, it gives CASSPTGATGELFF.

This clone was recorded only once. The rearrangement joins TRBV27 to TRBJ1-2; tentatively, D is TRBD1 (6 bases). Germline loops: CDR1 MNHEY, CDR2 SMNVEV (reference sequence). The V end was cut by 4 bases, the J end by 2 bases, with 11 bases between. This CDR3 comprises 14 residues. The CDR3 DNA reads as TGTGCCAGCAGTTACAGGGAAAAGAACTATGGCTACACCTTC. Translation gives CASSYREKNYGYTF.

The rearrangement uses TRBV29-1 and TRBJ2-7, with 10 nucleotides matching TRBD2. CDR1 and CDR2 (germline): SQVTM, ANQGSEA. Unmatched junction bases numbered 7, after V lost 0 bases and J lost 5 bases. The CDR3 is 15 residues long. CDR3 in amino acids: CSVEDNSGGINEQYF. DNA for the CDR3: TGCAGCGTTGAAGATAATAGCGGGGGGATCAACGAGCAGTACTTC.

The chain links TRBV4-1 to TRBJ1-3; TRBD1 is a possible D gene (5 bases). Germline CDR1 is MGHRA and CDR2 is YSYEKL. Trimming shortened V by 3 bases and J by 5 bases, and 14 bases separated the two germline ends. This CDR3 contains 15 residues. DNA of the CDR3: TGCGCCAGCAGCCAGGAAACGGGGGTTAGAAACACCATATATTTT. Translation gives CASSQETGVRNTIYF.